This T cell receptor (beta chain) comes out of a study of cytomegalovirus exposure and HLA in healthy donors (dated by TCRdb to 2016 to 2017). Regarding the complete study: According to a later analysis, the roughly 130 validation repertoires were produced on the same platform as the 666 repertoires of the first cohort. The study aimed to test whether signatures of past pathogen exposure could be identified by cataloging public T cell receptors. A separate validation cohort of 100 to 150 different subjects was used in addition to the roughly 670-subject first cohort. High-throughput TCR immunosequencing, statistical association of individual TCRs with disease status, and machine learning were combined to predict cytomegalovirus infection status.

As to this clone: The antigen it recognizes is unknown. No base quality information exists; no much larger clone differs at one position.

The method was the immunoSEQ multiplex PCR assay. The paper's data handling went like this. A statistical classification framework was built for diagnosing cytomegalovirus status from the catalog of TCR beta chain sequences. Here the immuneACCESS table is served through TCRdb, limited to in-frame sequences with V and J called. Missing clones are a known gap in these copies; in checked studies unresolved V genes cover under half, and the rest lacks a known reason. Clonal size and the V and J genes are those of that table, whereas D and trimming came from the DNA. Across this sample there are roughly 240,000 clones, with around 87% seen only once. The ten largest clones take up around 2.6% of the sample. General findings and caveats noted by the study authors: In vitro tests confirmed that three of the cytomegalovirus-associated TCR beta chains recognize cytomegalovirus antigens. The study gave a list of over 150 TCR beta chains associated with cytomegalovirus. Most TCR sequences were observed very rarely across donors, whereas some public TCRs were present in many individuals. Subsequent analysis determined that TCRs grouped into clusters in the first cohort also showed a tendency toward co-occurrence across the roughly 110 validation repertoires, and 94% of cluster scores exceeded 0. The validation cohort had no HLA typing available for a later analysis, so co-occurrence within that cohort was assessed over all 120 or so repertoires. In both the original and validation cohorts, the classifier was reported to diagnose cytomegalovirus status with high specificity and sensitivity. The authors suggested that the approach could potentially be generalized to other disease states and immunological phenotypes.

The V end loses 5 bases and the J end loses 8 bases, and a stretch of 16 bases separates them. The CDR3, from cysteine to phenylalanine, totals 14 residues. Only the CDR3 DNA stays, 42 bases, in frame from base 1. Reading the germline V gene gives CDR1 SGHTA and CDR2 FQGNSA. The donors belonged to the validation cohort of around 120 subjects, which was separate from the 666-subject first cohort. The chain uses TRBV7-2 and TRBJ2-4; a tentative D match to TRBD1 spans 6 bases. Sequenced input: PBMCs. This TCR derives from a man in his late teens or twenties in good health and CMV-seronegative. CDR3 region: CASSDRVGADIQYF. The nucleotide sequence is TGTGCCAGCAGCGACCGCGTGGGGGCGGACATTCAGTACTTC. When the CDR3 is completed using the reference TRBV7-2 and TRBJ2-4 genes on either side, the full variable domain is GAGVSQSPSNKVTEKGKDVELRCDPISGHTALYWYRQSLGQGLEFLIYFQGNSAPDKSGLPSDRFSAERTGGSVSTLTIQRTQQEDSAVYLCASSDRVGADIQYFGAGTRLSVL.